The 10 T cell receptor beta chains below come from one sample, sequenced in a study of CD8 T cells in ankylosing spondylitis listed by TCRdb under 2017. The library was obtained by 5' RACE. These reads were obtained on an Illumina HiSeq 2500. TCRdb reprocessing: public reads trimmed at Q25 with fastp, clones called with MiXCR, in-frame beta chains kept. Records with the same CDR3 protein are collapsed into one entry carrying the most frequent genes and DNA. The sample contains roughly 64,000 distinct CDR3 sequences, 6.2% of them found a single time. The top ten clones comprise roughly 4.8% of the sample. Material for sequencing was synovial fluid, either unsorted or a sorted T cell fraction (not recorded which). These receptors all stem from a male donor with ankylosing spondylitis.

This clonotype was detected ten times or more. CDR3 bases: TGTGCCAGCAGGGGGGGGACTAGCGGAACCACAGATACGCAGTATTTT. It translates to CASRGGTSGTTDTQYF. The chain joins TRBV2 to TRBJ2-3; 11 nucleotides agree with TRBD2. Germline assignment: CDR1 SNHLY and CDR2 FYNNEI. Trimming cost V 6 bases and J 2 bases; bases outside gene matches: 7. This CDR3 comprises 16 residues.

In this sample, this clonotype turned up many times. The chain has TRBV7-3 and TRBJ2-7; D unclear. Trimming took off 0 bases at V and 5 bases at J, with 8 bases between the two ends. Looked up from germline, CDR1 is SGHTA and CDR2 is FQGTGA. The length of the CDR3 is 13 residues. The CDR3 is CASSLTTHHEQYF. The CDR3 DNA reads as TGTGCCAGCAGCTTAACTACACACCACGAGCAGTACTTC.

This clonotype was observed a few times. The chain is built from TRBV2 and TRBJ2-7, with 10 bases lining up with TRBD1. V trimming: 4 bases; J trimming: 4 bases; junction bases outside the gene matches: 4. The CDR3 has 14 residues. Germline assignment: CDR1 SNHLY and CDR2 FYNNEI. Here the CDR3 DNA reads TGTGCCAGCAGTGTGGACAGGGGGGAATACGAGCAGTACTTC. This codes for CASSVDRGEYEQYF. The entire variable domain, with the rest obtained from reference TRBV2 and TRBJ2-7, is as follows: EPEVTQTPSHQVTQMGQEVILRCVPISNHLYFYWYRQILGQKVEFLVSFYNNEISEKSEIFDDQFSVERPDGSNFTLKIRSTKLEDSAMYFCASSVDRGEYEQYFGPGTRLTVT.

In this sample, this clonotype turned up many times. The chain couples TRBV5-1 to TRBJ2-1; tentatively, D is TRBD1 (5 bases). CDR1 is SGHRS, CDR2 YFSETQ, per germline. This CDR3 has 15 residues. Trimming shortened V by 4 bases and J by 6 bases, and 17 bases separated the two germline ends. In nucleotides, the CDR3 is TGCGCCAGCAGCGTCCAGGGATGGGATGGCAATGAGCAGTTCTTC. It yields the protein CASSVQGWDGNEQFF.

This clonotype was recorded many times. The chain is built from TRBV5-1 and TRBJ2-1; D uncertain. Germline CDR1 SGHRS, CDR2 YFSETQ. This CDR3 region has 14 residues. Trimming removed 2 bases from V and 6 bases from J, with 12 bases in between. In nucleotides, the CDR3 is TGCGCCAGCAGCTTCAACCAGCTCGTCAATGAGCAGTTCTTC. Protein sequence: CASSFNQLVNEQFF.

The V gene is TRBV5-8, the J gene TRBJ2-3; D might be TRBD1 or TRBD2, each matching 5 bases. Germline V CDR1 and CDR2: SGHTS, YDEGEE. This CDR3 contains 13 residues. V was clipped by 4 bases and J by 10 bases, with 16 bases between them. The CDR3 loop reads CASSRRGSGAQYF. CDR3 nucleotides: TGTGCCAGCAGCCGCCGGGGCTCAGGAGCGCAGTATTTT.

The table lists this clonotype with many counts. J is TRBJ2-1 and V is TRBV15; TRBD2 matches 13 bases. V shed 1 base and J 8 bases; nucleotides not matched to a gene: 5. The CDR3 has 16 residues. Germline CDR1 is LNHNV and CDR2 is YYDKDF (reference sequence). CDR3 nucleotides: TGTGCCACCAGCAGAGCCCGGACTAGCGGGAGTCATGAGCAGTTCTTC. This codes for CATSRARTSGSHEQFF.

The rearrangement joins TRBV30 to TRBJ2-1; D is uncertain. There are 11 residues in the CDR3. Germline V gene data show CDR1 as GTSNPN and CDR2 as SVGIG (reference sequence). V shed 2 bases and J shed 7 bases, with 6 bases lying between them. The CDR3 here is CAWSPQNEQFF. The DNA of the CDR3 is TGTGCCTGGAGTCCACAAAATGAGCAGTTCTTC.

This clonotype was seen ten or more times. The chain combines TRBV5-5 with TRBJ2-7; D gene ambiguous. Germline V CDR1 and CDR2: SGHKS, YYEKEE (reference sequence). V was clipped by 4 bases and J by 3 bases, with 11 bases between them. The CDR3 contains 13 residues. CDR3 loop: CASSRTVFYEQYF. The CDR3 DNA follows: TGTGCCAGCAGCCGAACGGTCTTCTACGAGCAGTACTTC.

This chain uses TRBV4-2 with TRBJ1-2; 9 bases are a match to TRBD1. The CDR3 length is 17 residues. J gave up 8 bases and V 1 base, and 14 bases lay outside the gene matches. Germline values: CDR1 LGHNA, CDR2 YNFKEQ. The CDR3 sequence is CASSQVGGGDRAFGYTF. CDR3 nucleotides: TGTGCCAGCAGCCAAGTGGGGGGTGGGGACAGGGCGTTCGGCTACACCTTC.